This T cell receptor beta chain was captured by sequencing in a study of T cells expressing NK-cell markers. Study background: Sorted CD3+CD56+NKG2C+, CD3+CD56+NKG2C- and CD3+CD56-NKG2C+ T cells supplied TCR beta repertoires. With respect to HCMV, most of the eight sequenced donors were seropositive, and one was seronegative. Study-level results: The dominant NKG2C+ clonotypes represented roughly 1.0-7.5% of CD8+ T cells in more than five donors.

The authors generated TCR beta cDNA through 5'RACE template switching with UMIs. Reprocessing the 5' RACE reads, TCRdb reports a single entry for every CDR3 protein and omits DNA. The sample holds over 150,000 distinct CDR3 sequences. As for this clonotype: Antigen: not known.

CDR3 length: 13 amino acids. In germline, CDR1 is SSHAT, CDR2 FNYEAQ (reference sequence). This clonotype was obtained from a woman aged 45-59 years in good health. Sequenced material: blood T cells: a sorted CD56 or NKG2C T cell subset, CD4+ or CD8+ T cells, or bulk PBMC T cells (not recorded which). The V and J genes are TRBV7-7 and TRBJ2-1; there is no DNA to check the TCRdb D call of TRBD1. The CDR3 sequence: CASSLNSLDEQFF. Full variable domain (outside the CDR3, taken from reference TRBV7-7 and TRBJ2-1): GAGVSQSPRYKVTKRGQDVTLRCDPISSHATLYWYQQALGQGPEFLTYFNYEAQPDKSGLPSDRFSAERPEGSISTLTIQRTEQRDSAMYRCASSLNSLDEQFFGPGTRLTVL.